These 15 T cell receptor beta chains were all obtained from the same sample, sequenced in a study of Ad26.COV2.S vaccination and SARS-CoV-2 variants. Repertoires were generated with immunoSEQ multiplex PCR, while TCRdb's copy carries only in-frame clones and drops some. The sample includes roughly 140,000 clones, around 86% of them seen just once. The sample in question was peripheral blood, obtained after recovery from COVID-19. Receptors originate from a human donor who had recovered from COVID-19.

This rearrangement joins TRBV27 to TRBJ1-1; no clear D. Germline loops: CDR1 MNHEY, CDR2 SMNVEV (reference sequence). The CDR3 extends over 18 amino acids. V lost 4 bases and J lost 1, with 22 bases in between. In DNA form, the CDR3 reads TGTGCCAGCAGTTCGCCCCGACCCACCTCGTTGAGGAACACTGAAGCTTTCTTT. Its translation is CASSSPRPTSLRNTEAFF.

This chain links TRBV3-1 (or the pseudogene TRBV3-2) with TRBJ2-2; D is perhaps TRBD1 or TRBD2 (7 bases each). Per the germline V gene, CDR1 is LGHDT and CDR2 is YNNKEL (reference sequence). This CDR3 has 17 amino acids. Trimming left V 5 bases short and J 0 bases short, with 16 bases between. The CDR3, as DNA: TGTGCCAGCAGCTCAAGGGAGGGGGCGACGAACACCGGGGAGCTGTTTTTT. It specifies CASSSREGATNTGELFF.

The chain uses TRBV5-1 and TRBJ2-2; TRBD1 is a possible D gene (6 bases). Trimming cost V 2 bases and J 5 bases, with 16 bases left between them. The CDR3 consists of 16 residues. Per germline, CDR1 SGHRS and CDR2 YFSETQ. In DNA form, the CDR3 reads TGCGCCAGCAGCTTACAGGGTGGAAAGGGAACCGGGGAGCTGTTTTTT. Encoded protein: CASSLQGGKGTGELFF.

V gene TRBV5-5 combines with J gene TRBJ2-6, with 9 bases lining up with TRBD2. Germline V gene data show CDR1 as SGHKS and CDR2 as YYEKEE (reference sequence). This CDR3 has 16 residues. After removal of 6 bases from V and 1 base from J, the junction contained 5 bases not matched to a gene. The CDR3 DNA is TGTGCCAGCACCGTGCGGGGGGGATCTGGGGCCAACGTCCTGACTTTC. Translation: CASTVRGGSGANVLTF.

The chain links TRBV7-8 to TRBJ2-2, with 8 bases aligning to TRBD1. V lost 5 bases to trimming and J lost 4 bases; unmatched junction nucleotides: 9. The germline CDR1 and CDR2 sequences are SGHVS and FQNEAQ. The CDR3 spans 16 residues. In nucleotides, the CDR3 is TGTGCCAGCAGCCTACGACAGGGGATGCGCACCGGGGAGCTGTTTTTT. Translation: CASSLRQGMRTGELFF.

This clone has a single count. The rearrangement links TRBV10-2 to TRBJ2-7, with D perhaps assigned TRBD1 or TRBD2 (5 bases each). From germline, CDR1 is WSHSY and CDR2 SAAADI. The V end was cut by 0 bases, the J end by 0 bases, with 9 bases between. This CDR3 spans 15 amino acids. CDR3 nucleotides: TGCGCCAGCAGTGAGTCCGGGGCCGCCTCCTACGAGCAGTACTTC. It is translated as CASSESGAASYEQYF.

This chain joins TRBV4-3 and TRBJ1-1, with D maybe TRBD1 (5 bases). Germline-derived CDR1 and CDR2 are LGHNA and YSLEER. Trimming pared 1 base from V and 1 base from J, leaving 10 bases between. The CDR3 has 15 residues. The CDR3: CASSQVPGGNTEAFF. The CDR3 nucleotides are TGCGCCAGCAGCCAAGTCCCGGGGGGGAACACTGAAGCTTTCTTT.

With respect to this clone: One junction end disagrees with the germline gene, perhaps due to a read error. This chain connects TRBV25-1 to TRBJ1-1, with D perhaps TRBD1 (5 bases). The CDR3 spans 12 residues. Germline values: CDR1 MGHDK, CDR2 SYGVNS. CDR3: CASGTTNSEAFF. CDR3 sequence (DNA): TGTGCCAGCGGGACCACGAACTCTGAAGCTTTCTTT. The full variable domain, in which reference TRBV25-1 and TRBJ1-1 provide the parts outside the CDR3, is EADIYQTPRYLVIGTGKKITLECSQTMGHDKMYWYQQDPGMELHLIHYSYGVNSTEKGDLSSESTVSRIRTEHFPLTLESARPSHTSQYLCASGTTNSEAFFGQGTRLTVV.

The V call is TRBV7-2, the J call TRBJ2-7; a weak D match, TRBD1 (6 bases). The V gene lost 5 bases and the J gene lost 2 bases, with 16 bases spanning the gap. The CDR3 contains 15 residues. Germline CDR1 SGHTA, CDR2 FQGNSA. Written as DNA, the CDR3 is TGTGCCAGCAGCCAGGGGTTGGGGGACCCCTACGAGCAGTACTTC. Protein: CASSQGLGDPYEQYF.

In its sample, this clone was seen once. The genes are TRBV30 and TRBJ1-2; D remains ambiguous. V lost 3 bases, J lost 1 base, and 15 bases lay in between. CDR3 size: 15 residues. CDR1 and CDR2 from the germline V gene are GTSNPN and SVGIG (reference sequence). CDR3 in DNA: TGTGCCTGGAGGTCCCTGGCGTTTGATAACTATGGCTACACCTTC. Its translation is CAWRSLAFDNYGYTF.

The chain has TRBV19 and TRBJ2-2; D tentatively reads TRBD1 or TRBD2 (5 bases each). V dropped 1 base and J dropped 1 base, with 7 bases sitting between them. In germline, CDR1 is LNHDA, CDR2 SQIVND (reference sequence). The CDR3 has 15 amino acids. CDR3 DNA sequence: TGTGCCAGTAGTATAGCGGGACGGAACACCGGGGAGCTGTTTTTT. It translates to CASSIAGRNTGELFF.

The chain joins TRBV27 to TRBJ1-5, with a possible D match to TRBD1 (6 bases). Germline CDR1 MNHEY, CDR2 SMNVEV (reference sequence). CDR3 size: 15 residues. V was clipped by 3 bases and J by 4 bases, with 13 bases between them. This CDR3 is CASSLSGRGNQPQHF. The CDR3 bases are TGTGCCAGCAGTTTGTCAGGGAGGGGGAATCAGCCCCAGCATTTT.

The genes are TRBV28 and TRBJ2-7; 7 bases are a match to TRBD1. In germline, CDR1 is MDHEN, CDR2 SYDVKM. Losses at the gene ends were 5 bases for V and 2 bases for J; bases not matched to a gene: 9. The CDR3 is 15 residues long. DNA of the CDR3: TGTGCCAGCAGTCGTCGCAGGGGGTTGGCCTACGAGCAGTACTTC. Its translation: CASSRRRGLAYEQYF.

The CDR3 nucleotides read TGTGCCAGCAGCTTAGTTGTTGGGGAGGTGCCGGGGGAGCTGTTTTTT. The encoded protein is CASSLVVGEVPGELFF. The rearrangement joins TRBV7-8 to TRBJ2-2, with a possible D match to TRBD2 (6 bases). From germline, CDR1 is SGHVS and CDR2 FQNEAQ. The V end was cut by 1 base, the J end by 8 bases, with 17 bases between. This CDR3 comprises 16 residues.

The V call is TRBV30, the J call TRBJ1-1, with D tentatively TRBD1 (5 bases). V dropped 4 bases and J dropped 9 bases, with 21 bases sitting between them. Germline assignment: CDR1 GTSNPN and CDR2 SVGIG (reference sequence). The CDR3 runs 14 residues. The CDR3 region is CAWTPPGPRGKAFF. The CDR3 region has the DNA TGTGCCTGGACCCCACCGGGACCCCGGGGGAAAGCTTTCTTT. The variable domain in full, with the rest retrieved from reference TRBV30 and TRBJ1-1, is SQTIHQWPATLVQPVGSPLSLECTVEGTSNPNLYWYRQAAGRGLQLLFYSVGIGQISSEVPQNLSASRPQDRQFILSSKKLLLSDSGFYLCAWTPPGPRGKAFFGQGTRLTVV.